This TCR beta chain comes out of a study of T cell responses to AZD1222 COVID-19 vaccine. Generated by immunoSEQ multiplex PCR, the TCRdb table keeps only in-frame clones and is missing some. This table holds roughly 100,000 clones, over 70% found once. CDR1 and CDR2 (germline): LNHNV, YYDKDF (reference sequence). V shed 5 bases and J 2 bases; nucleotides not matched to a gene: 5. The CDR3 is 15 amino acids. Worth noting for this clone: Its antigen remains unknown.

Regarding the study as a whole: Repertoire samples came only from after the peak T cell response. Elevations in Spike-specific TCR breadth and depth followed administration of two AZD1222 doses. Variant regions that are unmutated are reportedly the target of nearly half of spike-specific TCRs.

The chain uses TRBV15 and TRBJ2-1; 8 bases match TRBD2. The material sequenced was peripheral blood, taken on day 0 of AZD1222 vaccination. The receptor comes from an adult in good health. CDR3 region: CATSAQGLAYNEQFF. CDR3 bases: TGTGCCACCAGCGCCCAGGGACTAGCCTACAATGAGCAGTTCTTC.